This T cell receptor (beta chain) was captured in a study of glioma-infiltrating T cells after dendritic cell vaccination. Sequenced by immunoSEQ multiplex PCR; TCRdb stores in-frame clones only, minus some. The data contain around 60,000 clones, about 89% of them singletons. Time point: after dendritic cell vaccination, including at tumor progression/relapse. Points from the study as a whole: Higher TCR clonality did not directly relate to longer survival.

This clone was observed a few times. Its antigen is not known. This sequence originates from a human donor with glioblastoma. The material sequenced was blood, taken after dendritic cell vaccination.

CDR3 loop: CASIQGSSGNTIYF. The DNA of the CDR3 is TGTGCCAGCATCCAGGGTAGCTCTGGAAACACCATATATTTT. This chain joins TRBV19 and TRBJ1-3, with D possibly matching TRBD1 (5 bases). This CDR3 spans 14 amino acids. V lost 9 bases, J lost 0 bases, and 12 bases lay in between. The germline gives CDR1 LNHDA, CDR2 SQIVND (reference sequence).